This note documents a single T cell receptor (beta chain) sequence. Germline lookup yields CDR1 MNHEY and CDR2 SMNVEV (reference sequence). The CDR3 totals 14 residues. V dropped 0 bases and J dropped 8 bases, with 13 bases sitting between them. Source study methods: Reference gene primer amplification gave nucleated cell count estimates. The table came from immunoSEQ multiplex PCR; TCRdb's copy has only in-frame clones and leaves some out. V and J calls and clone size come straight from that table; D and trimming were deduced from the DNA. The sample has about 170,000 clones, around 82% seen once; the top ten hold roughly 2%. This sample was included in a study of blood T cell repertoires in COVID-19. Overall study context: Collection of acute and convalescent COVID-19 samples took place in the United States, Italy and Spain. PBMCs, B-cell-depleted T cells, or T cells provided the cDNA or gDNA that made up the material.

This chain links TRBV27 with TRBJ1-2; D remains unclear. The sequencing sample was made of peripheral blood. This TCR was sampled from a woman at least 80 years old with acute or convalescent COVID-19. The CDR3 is CASSLSGGPGGYTF. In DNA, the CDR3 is TGTGCCAGCAGTTTATCAGGTGGGCCGGGGGGCTACACCTTC.